This TCR beta chain originates from a study of CD8 T cells in Susac syndrome. In blood CD8+ and CD4+ T cells, TCR beta underwent sequencing. Treatment-naive patients with stable or active relapsing-remitting disease were the multiple sclerosis controls. Bulk CD8+ and CD4+ cells came from magnetic negative isolation; CD8+ TEMRA by FACS. Random hexamers primed reverse transcription of about 0.45 to 1 ug RNA. TCRdb reprocessed the immunoSEQ multiplex PCR reads via MiXCR and lists one record per CDR3 protein. The sample has 350,000 to 550,000 distinct CDR3 sequences, approximately 89% seen once. The sequence was obtained from a human donor with multiple sclerosis. Sequenced input: CD8+ T cells from PBMCs.

Here the CDR3 reads CASSDCILPWGLTFHNEQFF. The CDR3 nucleotides read TGTGCCAGCAGTGACTGTATTTTACCATGGGGACTAACCTTCCACAATGAGCAGTTCTTC. The genes are TRBV2 and TRBJ2-1, with 7 bases aligning to TRBD2. Germline V gene lookup returns CDR1 SNHLY and CDR2 FYNNEI. V shed 3 bases, J shed 5 bases, and the junction held 22 bases outside the gene matches. CDR3 length: 20 residues.